This note documents a single TCR beta chain sequence. Its antigen remains unknown. This sample is part of a study of shared clonotypes between healthy human individuals. Points from the study as a whole: Generation of non-shared clonotypes was less probable than generation of clonotypes shared by all four donors. Naive CD4 clonotype sharing across several donors was 4% to 5.5%.

Deep-level running was used for the assay. Only in-frame clones appear in the TCRdb table, and some are missing; sequencing was by immunoSEQ multiplex PCR. Among 2 million to 2.5 million clones listed, approximately 94% were seen once. J gave up 3 bases and V 5 bases, and 13 bases lay outside the gene matches. The CDR3 length is 17 residues. The germline V gene encodes CDR1 SGHAT and CDR2 FQNNGV. The rearrangement uses TRBV11-2 and TRBJ1-1; the match to TRBD1 covers 9 bases. This TCR was recovered from a man aged 18 to 29 in good health. The specimen was naive CD4+ T cells sorted from blood. Subset denoted: CD45RA+ positively selected. CDR3 DNA: TGTGCCAGCAGCCCTCGAACCGGGACAGGGTCCCACACTGAAGCTTTCTTT. It is translated as CASSPRTGTGSHTEAFF. The full variable domain, rest sourced from reference TRBV11-2 and TRBJ1-1, is EAGVAQSPRYKIIEKRQSVAFWCNPISGHATLYWYQQILGQGPKLLIQFQNNGVVDDSQLPKDRFSAERLKGVDSTLKIQPAKLEDSAVYLCASSPRTGTGSHTEAFFGQGTRLTVV.